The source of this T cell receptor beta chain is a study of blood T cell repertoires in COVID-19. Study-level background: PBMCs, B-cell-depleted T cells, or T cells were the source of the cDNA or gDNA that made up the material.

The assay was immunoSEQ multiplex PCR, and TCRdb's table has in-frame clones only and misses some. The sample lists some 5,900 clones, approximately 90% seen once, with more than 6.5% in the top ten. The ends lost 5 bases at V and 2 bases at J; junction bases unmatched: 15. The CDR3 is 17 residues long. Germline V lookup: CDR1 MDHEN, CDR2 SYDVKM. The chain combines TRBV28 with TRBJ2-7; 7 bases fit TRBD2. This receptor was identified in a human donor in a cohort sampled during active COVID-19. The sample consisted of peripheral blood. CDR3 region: CASSPTLAGRRAYEQYF. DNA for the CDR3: TGTGCCAGCAGTCCGACCCTAGCCGGGAGGCGGGCCTACGAGCAGTACTTC.